The 13 T cell receptor beta chains given below trace back to one sample, sequenced in a study of blood T cell repertoires in COVID-19. The protocol was immunoSEQ multiplex PCR, while the TCRdb copy is restricted to in-frame clones and leaves out a portion. The sample includes about 440,000 clones, roughly 88% of them seen just once. Specimen: peripheral blood. The receptors come from a woman aged 45-59 years with COVID-19, enrolled during active disease.

The chain couples TRBV19 to TRBJ1-5, with 9 positions matching TRBD1. V lost 5 bases to trimming and J lost 7 bases; unmatched junction nucleotides: 6. This CDR3 region has 14 residues. Germline loops: CDR1 LNHDA, CDR2 SQIVND (reference sequence). CDR3 loop: CASSGDRVGQPQHF. In DNA, the CDR3 is TGTGCCAGTAGTGGGGACAGGGTTGGGCAGCCCCAGCATTTT.

The rearrangement uses TRBV28 and TRBJ1-1, with D perhaps TRBD1 (6 bases). Germline loops: CDR1 MDHEN, CDR2 SYDVKM. The CDR3 loop spans 13 amino acids. The V end lost 7 bases, the J end lost 10 bases, and 19 bases lay between the germline ends. CDR3 coding DNA: TGTGCCAGCAACCTCGCCCGGGACACCAGAGCTTTCTTT. It specifies CASNLARDTRAFF. The complete variable domain, with remaining parts taken from reference TRBV28 and TRBJ1-1, reads DVKVTQSSRYLVKRTGEKVFLECVQDMDHENMFWYRQDPGLGLRLIYFSYDVKMKEKGDIPEGYSVSREKKERFSLILESASTNQTSMYLCASNLARDTRAFFGQGTRLTVV.

This rearrangement joins TRBV28 to TRBJ1-2; D ambiguous. The CDR3 loop spans 14 amino acids. V was clipped by 5 bases and J by 8 bases, with 18 bases between them. CDR1 and CDR2 (germline): MDHEN, SYDVKM. The CDR3 sequence is CASSIPLGGRGYTF. In DNA, the CDR3 is TGTGCCAGCAGTATTCCTCTTGGAGGGAGGGGCTACACCTTC.

The chain recombines TRBV6-1 with TRBJ2-7, with no clear D. CDR3 size: 14 residues. The germline V gene encodes CDR1 MNHNS and CDR2 SASEGT. Trimming took 0 bases from V and 10 from J, leaving 16 bases between them. The CDR3 DNA follows: TGTGCCAGCAGTGAAGCGGCTCGAGGTTTCGGACAGTACTTC. This gives the protein CASSEAARGFGQYF.

This chain links TRBV2 with TRBJ2-2; D is possibly TRBD1 (5 bases). The CDR3 runs to 14 residues. V was shortened by 8 bases and J by 2 bases, with 12 bases between the two germline ends. CDR1 and CDR2 (germline): SNHLY, FYNNEI. The CDR3 reads CASGRQTNTGELFF. Written as DNA, the CDR3 is TGTGCCAGCGGGCGACAGACCAACACCGGGGAGCTGTTTTTT.

The J gene is TRBJ2-7, the V gene TRBV29-1; tentative D call: TRBD1 (6 bases). V was trimmed by 3 bases and J by 0 bases, leaving 15 bases between them. The CDR3 is 15 amino acids. Germline lookup yields CDR1 SQVTM and CDR2 ANQGSEA. CDR3 DNA: TGCAGCGTTGATCAGTCCCCGGACAGCTCCTACGAGCAGTACTTC. This gives the protein CSVDQSPDSSYEQYF.

As for this clone: Other nucleotide sequences in the sample specify the same CDR3. The chain has TRBV5-5 and TRBJ1-5; the D gene is possibly TRBD1 (6 bases). Germline V CDR1 and CDR2: SGHKS, YYEKEE (reference sequence). The CDR3 is 14 amino acids. V was clipped by 4 bases and J by 7 bases, with 15 bases between them. The DNA for the CDR3 is TGTGCCAGCAGCCCTGACTCCCAGGGGCAGCCCCAGCATTTT. Translating gives CASSPDSQGQPQHF.

The count of this clone is one. The genes are TRBV12-3 or TRBV12-4 and TRBJ1-6; unclear D gene. Trimming took 7 bases from V and 0 from J, leaving 4 bases between them. This CDR3 is 13 amino acids long. DNA of the CDR3: TGTGCCAGCACCGTCTCCTATAATTCACCCCTCCACTTT. Amino acids: CASTVSYNSPLHF.

The rearrangement joins TRBV19 to TRBJ1-5, with TRBD1 as a possible D gene (6 bases). Germline CDR1 reads LNHDA; CDR2 reads SQIVND (reference sequence). V shed 9 bases and J shed 5 bases, with 14 bases lying between them. The CDR3 length is 13 residues. The CDR3: CASADRSDQPQHF. In DNA form, the CDR3 reads TGTGCCAGCGCCGACAGGTCCGATCAGCCCCAGCATTTT. The variable domain in full, completed from reference TRBV19 and TRBJ1-5, reads DGGITQSPKYLFRKEGQNVTLSCEQNLNHDAMYWYRQDPGQGLRLIYYSQIVNDFQKGDIAEGYSVSREKKESFPLTVTSAQKNPTAFYLCASADRSDQPQHFGDGTRLSIL.

The chain carries TRBV19 and TRBJ1-5; 7 bases align to TRBD1. V lost 5 bases to trimming and J lost 5 bases; unmatched junction nucleotides: 15. Germline lookup yields CDR1 LNHDA and CDR2 SQIVND (reference sequence). This CDR3 is built from 17 residues. CDR3 DNA sequence: TGTGCCAGTAGTTCAAACAGGGGCGGAGCATTGGATCAGCCCCAGCATTTT. As protein: CASSSNRGGALDQPQHF.

DNA for the CDR3: TGTGCCAGCAGTGTGACCGGGGGGAGGGAAACTGAAGCTTTCTTT. It specifies CASSVTGGRETEAFF. This rearrangement joins TRBV2 to TRBJ1-1, with D tentatively TRBD1 (5 bases). The germline V and J ends were trimmed by 4 bases and 5 bases, with 17 bases remaining between them. Germline-derived CDR1 and CDR2 are SNHLY and FYNNEI. The CDR3 totals 15 residues.

The rearrangement joins TRBV13 to TRBJ2-7, with 10 nucleotides matching TRBD1. The CDR3 contains 13 residues. After removal of 5 bases from V and 6 bases from J, the junction contained 4 bases not matched to a gene. CDR1 is PRHDT, CDR2 FYEKMQ, per germline (reference sequence). CDR3 sequence: CASSPGTGAEQYF. CDR3 bases: TGTGCCAGCAGCCCCGGGACAGGGGCCGAGCAGTACTTC.

V and J are TRBV5-8 and TRBJ1-4; D is ambiguous. The CDR3 runs to 16 residues. V was cut by 0 bases and J by 4 bases, with 13 bases left in between. Per germline, CDR1 SGHTS and CDR2 YDEGEE. CDR3 DNA sequence: TGTGCCAGCAGCTTGGGTCGGGAAAACCGTAATGAAAAACTGTTTTTT. Encoded protein: CASSLGRENRNEKLFF.